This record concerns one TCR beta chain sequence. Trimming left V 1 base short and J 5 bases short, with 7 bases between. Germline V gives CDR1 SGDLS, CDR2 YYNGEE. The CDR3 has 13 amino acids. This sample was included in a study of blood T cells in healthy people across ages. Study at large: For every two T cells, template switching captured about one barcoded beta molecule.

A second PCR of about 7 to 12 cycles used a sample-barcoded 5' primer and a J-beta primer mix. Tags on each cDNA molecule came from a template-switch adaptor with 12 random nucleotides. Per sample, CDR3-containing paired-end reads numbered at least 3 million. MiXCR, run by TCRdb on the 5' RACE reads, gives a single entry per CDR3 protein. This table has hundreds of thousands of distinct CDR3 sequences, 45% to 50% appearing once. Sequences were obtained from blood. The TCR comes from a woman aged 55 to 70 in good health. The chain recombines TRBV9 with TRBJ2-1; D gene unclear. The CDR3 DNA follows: TGTGCCAGCAGCGTATCCATCAACAATGAGCAGTTCTTC. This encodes CASSVSINNEQFF.